The 10 T cell receptor beta chains below come from one sample, sequenced in a study of T cell responses to AZD1222 COVID-19 vaccine. The repertoire was sequenced with immunoSEQ multiplex PCR; TCRdb's copy has only in-frame clones and lacks some. Among 80,000 to 100,000 clones, approximately 90% were seen once, and the ten largest hold approximately 7%. The sample in question was peripheral blood, obtained on day 0 of AZD1222 vaccination. The receptors were gathered from an adult in good health.

This chain connects TRBV9 to TRBJ2-7, with D possibly being TRBD2 (5 bases). V lost 5 bases and J lost 4, with 19 bases in between. The CDR3 runs 15 residues. Germline values: CDR1 SGDLS, CDR2 YYNGEE. The CDR3 DNA is TGTGCCAGCAGTCCTCGGGATAGCGCCCCATACGAGCAGTACTTC. Translated, it gives CASSPRDSAPYEQYF.

V is TRBV18 and J is TRBJ1-1, with unresolved D. CDR3 length: 15 amino acids. Trimming shortened V by 0 bases and J by 1 base, and 9 bases separated the two germline ends. The germline V gene has CDR1 KGHSH and CDR2 LQKENI. Written as DNA, the CDR3 is TGTGCCAGCTCACCACCCCAGAGTCGGAACACTGAAGCTTTCTTT. Its protein product is CASSPPQSRNTEAFF.

This chain connects TRBV5-4 to TRBJ2-2; 7 bases line up with TRBD2. This CDR3 spans 17 amino acids. Unmatched junction bases numbered 9, after V lost 4 bases and J lost 0 bases. The germline CDR1 and CDR2 sequences are SGHNT and YYREEE (reference sequence). CDR3 sequence reads: CASSPGRAGANTGELFF. CDR3 DNA: TGTGCCAGCAGCCCTGGGAGGGCGGGGGCGAACACCGGGGAGCTGTTTTTT.

V usage is TRBV2 and J usage is TRBJ2-7; D gene uncertain. Trimming cost V 6 bases and J 3 bases, with 18 bases left between them. The germline V gene has CDR1 SNHLY and CDR2 FYNNEI. CDR3 length: 15 amino acids. CDR3 in DNA: TGTGCCAGCAGCAAAAACAGAGAACCAAGCTACGAGCAGTACTTC. It codes for CASSKNREPSYEQYF.

This rearrangement joins TRBV4-2 to TRBJ1-1; the D is unclear. The CDR3 has 13 residues. The V end lost 0 bases, the J end lost 1 base, and 3 bases lay between the germline ends. Germline CDR1 reads LGHNA; CDR2 reads YNFKEQ. CDR3: CASSQERNTEAFF. In DNA form, the CDR3 reads TGTGCCAGCAGCCAAGAAAGGAACACTGAAGCTTTCTTT.

This clone showed up just once. The rearrangement joins TRBV5-1 to TRBJ2-3; 8 positions match TRBD2. Germline CDR1 reads SGHRS; CDR2 reads YFSETQ. The length of the CDR3 is 14 residues. Unmatched junction bases numbered 6, after V lost 3 bases and J lost 6 bases. CDR3 in DNA: TGCGCCAGCAGCTCCGGACTAGCCGGCGATACGCAGTATTTT. Translated, it gives CASSSGLAGDTQYF.

This clone has only one observation. This rearrangement joins TRBV30 to TRBJ2-1; unclear D gene. Per germline, CDR1 GTSNPN and CDR2 SVGIG (reference sequence). V lost 1 base and J lost 3, with 13 bases in between. The CDR3 loop spans 15 amino acids. The CDR3 spells CAWSGRVPNYNEQFF. DNA of the CDR3: TGTGCCTGGAGTGGACGGGTCCCTAACTACAATGAGCAGTTCTTC.

V and J are TRBV30 and TRBJ2-4, with 9 bases fitting TRBD1. The CDR3 loop spans 12 amino acids. Trimming at V came to 3 bases and at J to 8 bases, leaving 2 bases not matched to a gene. Germline CDR1 GTSNPN, CDR2 SVGIG (reference sequence). CDR3 in amino acids: CAWRTGGDIQYF. The CDR3 DNA reads as TGTGCCTGGAGGACAGGGGGGGACATTCAGTACTTC. Based on the CDR3 plus reference TRBV30 and TRBJ2-4, the full variable domain is SQTIHQWPATLVQPVGSPLSLECTVEGTSNPNLYWYRQAAGRGLQLLFYSVGIGQISSEVPQNLSASRPQDRQFILSSKKLLLSDSGFYLCAWRTGGDIQYFGAGTRLSVL.

J is TRBJ1-5 and V is TRBV3-1 (or the pseudogene TRBV3-2), with D possibly being TRBD1 (5 bases). The CDR3 sequence is 14 residues long. V lost 1 base and J 2 bases, leaving 6 bases between the germline ends. CDR1 and CDR2 from the germline V gene are LGHDT and YNNKEL (reference sequence). The CDR3 sequence: CASSQGQRNQPQHF. In DNA, the CDR3 is TGTGCCAGCAGCCAAGGACAGCGCAATCAGCCCCAGCATTTT.

CDR3 sequence (DNA): TGTGCCAGCAGTTTGGACCGTTATTCACCCCTCCACTTT. Encoded protein: CASSLDRYSPLHF. The chain joins TRBV28 to TRBJ1-6; D is unresolved. Germline assignment: CDR1 MDHEN and CDR2 SYDVKM. This CDR3 contains 13 residues. V was pared by 3 bases and J by 8 bases, with 8 bases between.